These T cell receptor beta chains were read from a single sample in a study of shared clonotypes between healthy human individuals. Data came from immunoSEQ multiplex PCR; TCRdb stores just in-frame clones and leaves some out. The data show around 2.5 million clones, 80% to 95% seen once. Sequenced sample: naive CD4+ T cells from PBMCs. The source is a man aged 18 to 30 in good health. Some clones in this sample may be carry-over from other donors' samples. CDR3s include the opening cysteine and the closing phenylalanine or tryptophan. A D gene is named only where the DNA matches it firmly. Not all rows give a size; the values are once, few, many and, for expanded clones, a class.

D gene: -
J gene: TRBJ2-6
clone size: -
V gene: TRBV5-1
CDR3 DNA: TGCGCCAGCAGCTTGGAGACGAACAACGTCCTGACTTTC
CDR3 protein: CASSLETNNVLTF

D gene: -
J gene: TRBJ2-5
clone size: once
V gene: TRBV6-5
CDR3 DNA: TGTGCCAGCAGCTACAGACCGGGACGGCAAGAGACCCAGTACTTC
CDR3 protein: CASSYRPGRQETQYF

D gene: -
J gene: TRBJ2-7
clone size: once
V gene: TRBV6-5
CDR3 DNA: TGTGCCGCGGGGAGCATACCCTACGAGCAGTACTTC
CDR3 protein: CAAGSIPYEQYF

D gene: -
J gene: TRBJ2-1
clone size: -
V gene: TRBV5-4
CDR3 DNA: TGTGCCAGCAGTCCTTATTTTCCCCGCTCCTACAATGAGCAGTTCTTC
CDR3 protein: CASSPYFPRSYNEQFF

D gene: -
J gene: TRBJ1-5
clone size: -
V gene: TRBV29-1
CDR3 DNA: TGCAGCGTTGGAAGGGTAGGTCAGCCCCAGCATTTT
CDR3 protein: CSVGRVGQPQHF

D gene: -
J gene: TRBJ1-1
clone size: -
V gene: TRBV5-1
CDR3 DNA: TGCGCCAGCAGCCTGCGGGGGGGTGAAGCTTTCTTT
CDR3 protein: CASSLRGGEAFF

D gene: TRBD2
J gene: TRBJ2-2
clone size: -
V gene: TRBV28
CDR3 DNA: TGTGCCAGCAGTTTCTCTAGCGGGGCCACCGGGGAGCTGTTTTTT
CDR3 protein: CASSFSSGATGELFF

D gene: TRBD1
J gene: TRBJ2-5
clone size: once
V gene: TRBV5-1
CDR3 DNA: TGCGCCAGCAGCTTAGGGGGAACAGGGGCCCAAGAGACCCAGTACTTC
CDR3 protein: CASSLGGTGAQETQYF

D gene: TRBD1
J gene: TRBJ1-1
clone size: -
V gene: TRBV2
CDR3 DNA: TGTGCCAGCAGGAGACAGGGCCTAGACACTGAAGCTTTCTTT
CDR3 protein: CASRRQGLDTEAFF

D gene: -
J gene: TRBJ1-4
clone size: -
V gene: TRBV7-8
CDR3 DNA: TGTGCCAGCAGCTTCGGAATACAGGGAAATGAAAAACTGTTTTTT
CDR3 protein: CASSFGIQGNEKLFF

D gene: -
J gene: TRBJ1-1
clone size: -
V gene: TRBV19
CDR3 DNA: TGTGCCAGTAGTATCGTTGCAGGGAACACTGAAGCTTTCTTT
CDR3 protein: CASSIVAGNTEAFF

D gene: TRBD1
J gene: TRBJ2-1
clone size: -
V gene: TRBV6-4
CDR3 DNA: TGTGCCAGCAGCAGGACAGGGGCCGCAAAAAACTCCTACAATGAGCAGTTCTTC
CDR3 protein: CASSRTGAAKNSYNEQFF

D gene: TRBD2
J gene: TRBJ2-1
clone size: -
V gene: TRBV29-1
CDR3 DNA: TGCAGCGTTGAACCCCTGACTAGCGGTGGGGGTGAGCAGTTCTTC
CDR3 protein: CSVEPLTSGGGEQFF